The rows below give T cell receptor beta chains drawn from one sample of a study of blood T cell repertoires in COVID-19. Repertoires were generated with immunoSEQ multiplex PCR, while TCRdb's copy carries only in-frame clones and drops some. The repertoire consists of 150,000 to 200,000 clones, with 65% to 80% occurring once and the leading ten covering approximately 16%. Sequencing used PBMCs or T cells enriched from blood (not recorded which). These receptor sequences come from a woman between 50 and 59 years old with acute COVID-19. Each CDR3 is given with its conserved first and last residue.

V: TRBV29-1; J: TRBJ1-1; CDR3: CSVYPRVGTEAFF
V: TRBV5-8; J: TRBJ2-5; CDR3: CASSSWGGFSETQYF
V: TRBV3-1/TRBV3-2; J: TRBJ1-1; CDR3: CASSQDVGQNTEAFF
V: TRBV28; J: TRBJ2-1; CDR3: CASSSPGNEQFF
V: TRBV19; J: TRBJ2-5; CDR3: CASSEQTGGETQYF
V: TRBV5-6; J: TRBJ2-1; CDR3: CASRYSLSYNEQFF
V: TRBV5-1; J: TRBJ2-5; CDR3: CASSLIAGAGETQYF
V: TRBV6-2/TRBV6-3; J: TRBJ2-3; CDR3: CASSMGLAGADTQYF
V: TRBV27; J: TRBJ2-1; CDR3: CASSYLTSGGYNEQFF
V: TRBV19; J: TRBJ1-2; CDR3: CASTPNGQGSILYGYTF
V: TRBV10-3; J: TRBJ1-1; CDR3: CAIRRADSNTEAFF
V: TRBV7-2; J: TRBJ1-5; CDR3: CASSPLSYGEPQHF
V: TRBV3-1/TRBV3-2; J: TRBJ2-1; CDR3: CASSQDRSGPNHNEQFF
V: TRBV4-1; J: TRBJ1-1; CDR3: CASSQDPSGLVNTEAFF
V: TRBV5-4; J: TRBJ1-1; CDR3: CASSPGLNTEAFF
V: TRBV19; J: TRBJ2-1; CDR3: CASRPPSGGSYNEQFF
V: TRBV23-1; J: TRBJ1-6; CDR3: CASSQSGVWTRGNSPLHF
V: TRBV7-2; J: TRBJ2-1; CDR3: CASSEGSLNEQFF
V: TRBV6-5; J: TRBJ2-1; CDR3: CASSNPGQGNEQFF
V: TRBV19; J: TRBJ2-1; CDR3: CASKLGPNNEQFF
V: TRBV19; J: TRBJ1-6; CDR3: CASSSTRVDSPLHF
V: TRBV5-5; J: TRBJ2-1; CDR3: CASSLFMEEFF
V: TRBV15; J: TRBJ1-5; CDR3: CATSREGRSNQPQHF
V: TRBV5-1; J: TRBJ2-3; CDR3: CASSPTEEDTQYF